These 18 T cell receptor beta chains came from one sample sequenced in a study of low-dose radiotherapy and immunotherapy resistance in tumors. cDNA synthesis used a TRAV/TRBV-specific primer set for both chains. It was with a constant-region primer and a V-primer adapter that TCRs were amplified over roughly 19 PCR cycles. From the reads, TCRdb called clonotypes with MiXCR, one entry per CDR3 protein. The sample consists of 10,000 to 15,000 distinct CDR3 sequences, less than 65% of them appearing once. The receptor source for this set is a human donor with advanced metastatic prostate, ovarian, gallbladder or colorectal cancer (not recorded which). This table probably holds off-target reads from a library built for another chain.

This chain connects TRBV29-1 to TRBJ2-5; possible D gene TRBD1, 5 bases. Looked up from germline, CDR1 is SQVTM and CDR2 is ANQGSEA. V was shortened by 7 bases and J by 4 bases, with 13 bases between the two germline ends. The CDR3 sequence is 12 residues long. The CDR3 region has the DNA TGCAGCGCCCAAAGGGGTAGAGAGACCCAGTACTTC. As protein: CSAQRGRETQYF.

V and J are TRBV6-1 and TRBJ2-2; D may correspond to TRBD1 or TRBD2 (5 bases each). Trimming stripped 1 base from V and 7 bases from J, with 13 bases between. CDR3 length equals 15 residues. The germline CDR1 and CDR2 sequences are MNHNS and SASEGT. CDR3 DNA: TGTGCCAGCAGTGAAGAGGGGCCGGGGATCGGGGAGCTGTTTTTT. Protein product: CASSEEGPGIGELFF.

This sequence joins TRBV6-2 or TRBV6-3 and TRBJ2-2; 7 bases are a match to TRBD1. CDR1 is MNHEY, CDR2 SVGEGT, per germline. The CDR3 covers 16 residues. J lost 2 bases, V lost 6 bases, and 9 bases had no gene match. CDR3 sequence: CASRPGGFLNTGELFF. For the CDR3, the DNA is TGTGCCAGCAGACCAGGGGGTTTCCTAAACACCGGGGAGCTGTTTTTT.

This chain connects TRBV9 to TRBJ2-2; either TRBD1 or TRBD2 may supply D (5 bases each). The CDR3 consists of 15 residues. CDR1 is SGDLS, CDR2 YYNGEE, per germline. Between the trimmed V and J ends, which lost 0 bases and 1 base, there was a span of 7 bases. CDR3 bases: TGTGCCAGCAGCGTAGCGGGGCGGAACACCGGGGAGCTGTTTTTT. This encodes CASSVAGRNTGELFF.

This chain links TRBV28 with TRBJ2-5; D may be TRBD1 (6 bases). The V end lost 5 bases, the J end lost 3 bases, and 16 bases lay between the germline ends. This CDR3 is built from 15 residues. Germline V gives CDR1 MDHEN, CDR2 SYDVKM. The CDR3: CASSGYREGKETQYF. CDR3 DNA: TGTGCCAGCAGTGGCTACAGGGAAGGGAAAGAGACCCAGTACTTC.

The V call is TRBV4-2, the J call TRBJ2-2, with 10 bases lining up with TRBD2. There are 19 residues in the CDR3. V dropped 1 base and J dropped 1; count of bases not matched to a gene: 9. Looked up from germline, CDR1 is LGHNA and CDR2 is YNFKEQ. As DNA, the CDR3 is TGTGCCAGCAGCCAAGTGAGCGGGGGGGGGTCTTGGAACACCGGGGAGCTGTTTTTT. Encoded protein: CASSQVSGGGSWNTGELFF.

V and J are TRBV5-4 and TRBJ2-3; D is perhaps TRBD2 (6 bases). Trimming removed 3 bases at V and 14 bases at J, with 16 bases between. The germline CDR1 and CDR2 sequences are SGHNT and YYREEE (reference sequence). The CDR3 contains 12 residues. CDR3 bases: TGTGCCAGCAGCTCCGGGACTGCAGACCCGTATTTT. Translating gives CASSSGTADPYF.

The chain joins TRBV29-1 to TRBJ2-7; TRBD2 agrees at 10 bases. The CDR3 is 13 residues long. Germline CDR1 and CDR2: SQVTM and ANQGSEA. V dropped 4 bases and J dropped 6; count of bases not matched to a gene: 6. DNA for the CDR3: TGCAGCGTTGGAGCGGGAGGGCCGAGCGAGCAGTACTTC. This translates into CSVGAGGPSEQYF.

The chain employs TRBV7-9 and TRBJ1-2; 8 bases are shared with TRBD1. This CDR3 has 15 residues. Germline-derived CDR1 and CDR2 are SEHNR and FQNEAQ (reference sequence). With V trimmed by 4 bases and J by 3 bases, 7 bases remained unmatched. In nucleotides, the CDR3 is TGTGCCAGCAGCTGGACAGGGAGAGAATACTATGGCTACACCTTC. It encodes CASSWTGREYYGYTF.

This clonotype was seen a few times. The chain links TRBV28 to TRBJ2-2, with 10 positions matching TRBD2. CDR3 length: 16 residues. With V trimmed by 5 bases and J by 2 bases, 5 bases remained unmatched. Germline V gives CDR1 MDHEN, CDR2 SYDVKM. The DNA of the CDR3 is TGTGCCAGCAGTCCCCGGACTAGCGGTAACACCGGGGAGCTGTTTTTT. It encodes CASSPRTSGNTGELFF. Using reference TRBV28 and TRBJ2-2 for the parts outside the CDR3, the full variable domain is DVKVTQSSRYLVKRTGEKVFLECVQDMDHENMFWYRQDPGLGLRLIYFSYDVKMKEKGDIPEGYSVSREKKERFSLILESASTNQTSMYLCASSPRTSGNTGELFFGEGSRLTVL.

The chain combines TRBV6-1 with TRBJ2-7, with D possibly matching TRBD2 (5 bases). This CDR3 has 13 amino acids. Trimming removed 11 bases at V and 5 bases at J, with 19 bases between. Germline CDR1 is MNHNS and CDR2 is SASEGT. CDR3 sequence (DNA): TGTGCCCTCGGTGGGAGAAGTAGGGACGAGCAGTACTTC. Translated: CALGGRSRDEQYF.

The V and J genes are TRBV6-8 and TRBJ2-1, with TRBD2 matching 13 bases. The CDR3 has 15 amino acids. CDR1 MNHGY and CDR2 SAAAGT come from the germline V gene. V was pared by 6 bases and J by 4 bases, with 3 bases of the junction left unmatched. The CDR3: CASRTSGRSYNEQFF. In DNA form, the CDR3 reads TGTGCCAGCAGGACTAGCGGGAGGTCATACAATGAGCAGTTCTTC.

J is TRBJ2-1 and V is TRBV4-3; 11 nucleotides align to TRBD2. Germline CDR1 LGHNA, CDR2 YSLEER. The CDR3 is 17 residues long. The trim removed 1 base at V and 2 bases at J, leaving 4 bases unmatched. CDR3 sequence reads: CASSQALSGGAYNEQFF. The CDR3 DNA follows: TGCGCCAGCAGCCAAGCCCTTAGCGGGGGGGCCTACAATGAGCAGTTCTTC.

The chain has TRBV5-1 and TRBJ2-7; 8 bases map to TRBD2. Germline V gene data show CDR1 as SGHRS and CDR2 as YFSETQ. CDR3 length equals 15 residues. V lost 3 bases to trimming and J lost 0 bases; unmatched junction nucleotides: 5. The CDR3: CASSWGLGPSYEQYF. The CDR3 DNA reads as TGCGCCAGCAGCTGGGGACTAGGGCCCTCCTACGAGCAGTACTTC.

The chain is built from TRBV10-2 and TRBJ1-1, with no clear D. The CDR3 sequence is 15 residues long. The V end was cut by 4 bases, the J end by 2 bases, with 14 bases between. Germline CDR1 reads WSHSY; CDR2 reads SAAADI. CDR3 protein: CASSVRGGFNTEAFF. Written as DNA, the CDR3 is TGCGCCAGCAGTGTACGGGGAGGTTTCAACACTGAAGCTTTCTTT.

The V call is TRBV10-3, the J call TRBJ1-2; 8 nucleotides agree with TRBD1. The CDR3 has 17 amino acids. The trim removed 4 bases at V and 3 bases at J, leaving 13 bases unmatched. CDR1 ENHRY and CDR2 SYGVKD come from the germline V gene. CDR3 protein: CAISVAGGAGTDYGYTF. Written as DNA, the CDR3 is TGTGCCATCAGTGTGGCAGGGGGCGCCGGGACAGACTATGGCTACACCTTC.

The chain links TRBV29-1 to TRBJ2-1; 9 positions match TRBD2. CDR1 SQVTM and CDR2 ANQGSEA come from the germline V gene. The CDR3 has 18 residues. J lost 0 bases, V lost 1 base, and 10 bases had no gene match. The CDR3 here is CSVEVGLAGPSSYNEQFF. The CDR3 coding sequence is TGCAGCGTTGAAGTCGGGCTAGCGGGGCCGAGCTCCTACAATGAGCAGTTCTTC.

V and J are TRBV28 and TRBJ1-1, with 8 bases lining up with TRBD1. Germline V gene data show CDR1 as MDHEN and CDR2 as SYDVKM. V was clipped by 5 bases and J by 10 bases; unmatched bases: 9. The CDR3 runs to 13 residues. The CDR3 loop is CASSAMDREGAFF. In nucleotides, the CDR3 is TGTGCCAGCAGTGCCATGGACAGGGAGGGAGCTTTCTTT.